The following is a T cell receptor (beta chain) sequence with its context. Enrolment of Seattle patients took place during active infection, and they were followed longitudinally. This entry belongs to a study of blood T cell repertoires in COVID-19. Background on the study: PBMCs, B-cell-depleted T cells, or T cells were the source of the cDNA or gDNA that made up the material.

In germline, CDR1 is MDHEN, CDR2 SYDVKM. CDR3 length equals 14 residues. V lost 1 base and J 4 bases, leaving 8 bases between the germline ends. Clones were read by immunoSEQ multiplex PCR, and TCRdb kept only the in-frame ones, dropping some. The repertoire holds 200,000 to 300,000 clones, more than 85% seen once, with over 5% in the top ten. The TCR sequence derives from a woman aged 60-75 years with COVID-19, enrolled during active disease. The chain joins TRBV28 to TRBJ2-1; D uncertain. The sequencing input was peripheral blood. Here the CDR3 DNA reads TGTGCCAGCAGTTTATTGGTAGCTTACAATGAGCAGTTCTTC. Encoded protein: CASSLLVAYNEQFF.